This T cell receptor (beta chain) stems from a study of tumor-infiltrating lymphocytes in primary liver carcinoma. Study details: Subjects consisted of male and female patients aged 30 to 69 years.

In germline, CDR1 is SGHAT, CDR2 FQNNGV. This CDR3 has 17 residues. Between the trimmed V and J ends, which lost 5 bases and 3 bases, there was a span of 23 bases. Co-extracted RNA and DNA came from 20-30 mg of unsorted bulk tissue. Infection with HBV was chronic in patients; they were treatment-naive. Making TCR beta cDNA involved around 520 ng total RNA and a constant-region primer. What produced the TCR beta libraries was three nested multiplex PCR rounds using slightly modified ARM-PCR. Researchers ran the first two PCR rounds for ten to eleven cycles each with TRBV1-TRBV30 forward primers and a C-beta reverse primer. TCRdb independently ran MiXCR on the multiplex PCR reads; one entry per CDR3 protein. The sample yields approximately 110,000 distinct CDR3 sequences, around 60% seen once.

The rearrangement links TRBV11-2 to TRBJ2-7; a possible D gene is TRBD2 (5 bases). Sequencing was performed on liver tumor tissue from sampling region 1. Described subset: tumor region T1, superior pole. This receptor was taken from a woman aged 55-75 years with primary liver carcinoma and hepatitis B virus infection. The CDR3 bases are TGTGCCAGCAGCCCCCAAGAGGGCAGGATGGGGAACTACGAGCAGTACTTC. Protein sequence: CASSPQEGRMGNYEQYF.